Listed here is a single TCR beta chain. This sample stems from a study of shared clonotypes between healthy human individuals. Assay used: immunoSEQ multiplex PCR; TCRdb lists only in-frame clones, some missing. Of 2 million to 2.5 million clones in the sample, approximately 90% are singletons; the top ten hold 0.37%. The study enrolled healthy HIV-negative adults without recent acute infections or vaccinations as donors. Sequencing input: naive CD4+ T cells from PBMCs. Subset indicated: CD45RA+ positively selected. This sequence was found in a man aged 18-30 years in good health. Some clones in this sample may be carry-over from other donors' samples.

The CDR3 sequence: CASSSQAVSSGANVLTF. Here the CDR3 DNA reads TGTGCCAGCAGCTCCCAAGCGGTTAGCTCTGGGGCCAACGTCCTGACTTTC. The chain joins TRBV7-9 to TRBJ2-6; possibly TRBD2 for D (5 bases). V dropped 4 bases and J dropped 0 bases, with 13 bases sitting between them. The germline gives CDR1 SEHNR, CDR2 FQNEAQ (reference sequence). CDR3 length: 17 residues.